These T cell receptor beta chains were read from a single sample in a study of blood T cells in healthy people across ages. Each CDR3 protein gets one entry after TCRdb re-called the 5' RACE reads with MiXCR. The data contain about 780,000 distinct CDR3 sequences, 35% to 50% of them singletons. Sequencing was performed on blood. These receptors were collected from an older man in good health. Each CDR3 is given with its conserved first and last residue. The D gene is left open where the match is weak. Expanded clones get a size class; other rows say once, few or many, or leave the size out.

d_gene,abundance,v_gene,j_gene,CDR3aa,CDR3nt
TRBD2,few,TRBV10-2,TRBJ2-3,CASHGIAGSGRTDTQYF,TGCGCCAGCCACGGGATAGCGGGGAGTGGACGCACAGATACGCAGTATTTT
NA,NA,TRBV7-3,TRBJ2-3,CATRDNTDTQYF,TGTGCCACAAGGGATAACACAGATACGCAGTATTTT
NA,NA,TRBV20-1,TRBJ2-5,CSARDVQEETQYF,TGCAGTGCTAGAGATGTCCAGGAAGAGACCCAGTACTTC
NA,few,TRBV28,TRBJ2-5,CASRTGPPKGETQYF,TGTGCCAGCAGAACCGGACCCCCAAAAGGGGAGACCCAGTACTTC
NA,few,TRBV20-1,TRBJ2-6,CSAYSGSGANVLTF,TGCAGTGCTTACTCAGGGTCAGGGGCCAACGTCCTGACTTTC
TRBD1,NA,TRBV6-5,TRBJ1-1,CASLQGANTEAFF,TGTGCCAGCTTACAGGGGGCGAACACTGAAGCTTTCTTT
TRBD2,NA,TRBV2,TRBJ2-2,CASSLSGRADGELFF,TGTGCCAGCAGTCTTAGCGGGAGGGCCGACGGGGAGCTGTTTTTT
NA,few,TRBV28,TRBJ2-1,CASSPSLQGTKQFF,TGTGCCAGCAGTCCGTCCCTTCAGGGTACTAAGCAGTTCTTC
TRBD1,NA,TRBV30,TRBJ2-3,CAWSGGTDRDTQYF,TGCGCCTGGAGTGGTGGGACAGATAGAGATACGCAGTATTTT
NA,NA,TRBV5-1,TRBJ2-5,CASSLFGPEETQYF,TGCGCCAGCAGCTTGTTCGGTCCAGAGGAGACCCAGTACTTC
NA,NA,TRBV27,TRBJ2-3,CARIQSTDTQYF,TGTGCCAGGATACAGAGCACAGATACGCAGTATTTT
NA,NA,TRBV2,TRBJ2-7,CASSLTPGDYEQYF,TGTGCCAGCAGTTTGACCCCCGGGGACTACGAGCAGTACTTC
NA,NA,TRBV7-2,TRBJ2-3,CASSRRLGGGGRTDTQYF,TGTGCCAGCAGCCGGAGACTAGGAGGAGGGGGGCGCACAGATACGCAGTATTTT
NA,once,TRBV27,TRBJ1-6,CASSLGQPNSPPHF,TGTGCCAGCAGTTTAGGACAACCAAATTCACCCCCCCACTTT
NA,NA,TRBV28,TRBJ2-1,CASRPPRDEQFF,TGTGCCAGCAGGCCCCCTCGGGATGAGCAGTTCTTC
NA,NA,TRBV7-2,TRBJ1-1,CASSLFPWQGGEAFF,TGTGCCAGCAGCTTATTCCCTTGGCAGGGCGGTGAAGCTTTCTTT
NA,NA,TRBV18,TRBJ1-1,CASSPPLGSTEAFF,TGTGCCAGCTCACCACCACTGGGATCCACTGAAGCTTTCTTT
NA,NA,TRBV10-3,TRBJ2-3,CAISDPSASTDTQYF,TGTGCCATCAGTGATCCTAGCGCGTCGACAGATACGCAGTATTTT
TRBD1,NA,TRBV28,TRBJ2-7,CASSLYRGPGEQYF,TGTGCCAGCAGTTTATACAGGGGGCCGGGGGAGCAGTACTTC
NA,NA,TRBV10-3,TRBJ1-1,CAISETSGANTEAFF,TGTGCTATCAGTGAAACGAGTGGGGCGAACACTGAAGCTTTCTTT
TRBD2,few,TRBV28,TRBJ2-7,CASSSAASGESYEQYF,TGTGCCAGCAGTTCCGCGGCTAGCGGGGAATCCTACGAGCAGTACTTC
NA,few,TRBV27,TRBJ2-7,CASSLTRGVRYEQYF,TGTGCCAGCAGTTTAACTAGGGGAGTTCGGTACGAGCAGTACTTC
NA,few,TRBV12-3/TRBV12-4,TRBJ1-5,CASSPRHRSGANQPQHF,TGTGCCAGCAGTCCTCGGCACAGGTCGGGGGCCAATCAGCCCCAGCATTTT
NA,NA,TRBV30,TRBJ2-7,CAWSVRGDEQYF,TGTGCCTGGAGTGTACGAGGAGACGAGCAGTACTTC
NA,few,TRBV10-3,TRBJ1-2,CAISGDSYYGYTF,TGTGCCATCAGTGGCGACAGCTACTATGGCTACACCTTC
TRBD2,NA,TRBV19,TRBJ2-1,CASSMTSGQYNEQFF,TGTGCCAGTAGTATGACTAGCGGGCAATACAATGAGCAGTTCTTC